A single sample gave rise to the 15 T cell receptor beta chains below, sequenced in a study of T-cell reconstitution after alpha-beta-depleted transplantation in children. During its preparation, the TCRbeta library received unique molecular identifiers. TCRdb called the PCR reads again in MiXCR, with one record for every CDR3 protein. Among roughly 90,000 distinct CDR3 sequences listed, 12% were seen once. The material was PBMCs from the stem cell graft donor, obtained from the stem cell graft. The receptor source for this set is a human donor who donated a stem cell graft to a child with inherited bone marrow failure.

This clonotype has at least ten counts. The V and J genes are TRBV16 and TRBJ2-2; D gene unclear. With 2 bases removed from V and 0 bases from J, the gap between germline ends came to 19 bases. CDR1 and CDR2 from the germline V gene are KGHSY and FQNENV. The CDR3 is 19 amino acids. The CDR3: CASSQKNLNLLTNTGELFF. CDR3 DNA sequence: TGTGCCAGCAGCCAAAAAAATTTAAACCTTCTAACGAACACCGGGGAGCTGTTTTTT.

The table lists this clonotype with many counts. This chain joins TRBV5-1 and TRBJ2-3; maybe TRBD1 (6 bases). CDR1 SGHRS and CDR2 YFSETQ come from the germline V gene. The V and J ends lost 2 bases and 1 base respectively, with 8 bases between them. The CDR3 is 14 amino acids. The CDR3 bases are TGCGCCAGCAGCTTACAGGGAGGCACAGATACGCAGTATTTT. Amino acids: CASSLQGGTDTQYF.

This clonotype showed up many times. This rearrangement joins TRBV14 to TRBJ1-1; maybe TRBD1 (5 bases). Trimming cost V 3 bases and J 1 base, with 6 bases left between them. This CDR3 spans 13 amino acids. Looked up from germline, CDR1 is SGHDN and CDR2 is FVKESK. CDR3 DNA sequence: TGTGCCAGCAGCCAGGGGACGAACACTGAAGCTTTCTTT. Its translation: CASSQGTNTEAFF.

This clonotype has just a few counts. This chain connects TRBV29-1 to TRBJ2-5; maybe TRBD1 (7 bases). Germline CDR1 is SQVTM and CDR2 is ANQGSEA. With 5 bases removed from V and 6 bases from J, the gap between germline ends came to 19 bases. The CDR3 totals 14 residues. CDR3 nucleotides: TGCAGCGTTACCCGGGACAGTGGGGGGAAGACCCAGTACTTC. Protein: CSVTRDSGGKTQYF.

This clonotype was seen at least ten times. This chain links TRBV28 with TRBJ2-3; 12 bases line up with TRBD2. Germline assignment: CDR1 MDHEN and CDR2 SYDVKM. CDR3 length equals 17 residues. Trimming at V came to 4 bases and at J to 2 bases, leaving 7 bases not matched to a gene. CDR3 sequence: CASSSWTSGAITDTQYF. Here the CDR3 DNA reads TGTGCCAGCAGTTCCTGGACTAGCGGGGCTATCACAGATACGCAGTATTTT.

This clonotype was counted ten times or more. The chain recombines TRBV5-8 with TRBJ2-3; the D is unclear. CDR1 and CDR2 from the germline V gene are SGHTS and YDEGEE. The ends were cut back, 5 bases at V and 4 bases at J, with 14 bases in the middle. The CDR3 extends over 14 amino acids. This chain's CDR3 is CASSTQSWADTQYF. CDR3 DNA: TGTGCCAGCAGTACGCAGTCATGGGCAGATACGCAGTATTTT.

This clonotype was seen at least ten times. This chain joins TRBV5-1 and TRBJ1-1; D gene uncertain. Germline CDR1 and CDR2: SGHRS and YFSETQ. The length of the CDR3 is 14 residues. V was pared by 2 bases and J by 4 bases, with 12 bases between. Here the CDR3 reads CASSFSGLGTEAFF. The CDR3 DNA follows: TGCGCCAGCAGCTTCTCAGGCTTGGGCACTGAAGCTTTCTTT. The full variable domain, in which reference TRBV5-1 and TRBJ1-1 provide the parts outside the CDR3, is KAGVTQTPRYLIKTRGQQVTLSCSPISGHRSVSWYQQTPGQGLQFLFEYFSETQRNKGNFPGRFSGRQFSNSRSEMNVSTLELGDSALYLCASSFSGLGTEAFFGQGTRLTVV.

The V call is TRBV7-2, the J call TRBJ1-1; no reliable D call. The V gene's germline CDR1 is SGHTA and CDR2 FQGNSA. Trimming stripped 8 bases from V and 4 bases from J, with 17 bases between. This CDR3 spans 14 amino acids. CDR3 loop: CASLRSRAATEAFF. CDR3 in DNA: TGTGCCAGCTTAAGATCGCGAGCGGCCACTGAAGCTTTCTTT.

This clonotype was seen repeatedly, ten times or more. The chain recombines TRBV4-1 with TRBJ2-5; D is possibly TRBD1 (5 bases). The V end lost 6 bases, the J end lost 5 bases, and 13 bases lay between the germline ends. The CDR3 sequence is 13 residues long. Per germline, CDR1 MGHRA and CDR2 YSYEKL. This chain's CDR3 is CASSLQVTETQYF. For the CDR3, the DNA is TGCGCCAGCAGTTTACAGGTAACCGAGACCCAGTACTTC.

This chain uses TRBV6-9 with TRBJ1-1; D gene unclear. Germline V gives CDR1 MNHGY, CDR2 SVAAGI. The length of the CDR3 is 13 residues. Trimming cost V 1 base and J 4 bases, with 7 bases left between them. CDR3 in amino acids: CASSYLSGTEAFF. The CDR3 nucleotides are TGTGCCAGCAGTTATTTGAGTGGCACTGAAGCTTTCTTT.

This clonotype appeared many times. This chain uses TRBV11-2 with TRBJ2-5, with D unclear. The germline V gene has CDR1 SGHAT and CDR2 FQNNGV. The CDR3 consists of 11 residues. The V end lost 5 bases, the J end lost 3 bases, and 4 bases lay between the germline ends. The CDR3 coding sequence is TGTGCCAGCAGCAGGGAAGAGACCCAGTACTTC. Protein: CASSREETQYF.

This clonotype was picked up many times. The chain links TRBV5-1 to TRBJ2-3; 7 positions agree with TRBD1. Germline V CDR1 and CDR2: SGHRS, YFSETQ. Trimming at V came to 4 bases and at J to 2 bases, leaving 7 bases not matched to a gene. The CDR3 contains 15 residues. The CDR3 sequence is CASSNRDSNTDTQYF. In DNA, the CDR3 is TGCGCCAGCAGCAACCGGGACAGCAACACAGATACGCAGTATTTT.

There are a few counts of this clonotype. The gene calls are TRBV19 and TRBJ1-2; D is unresolved. V gave up 4 bases and J gave up 7 bases, with 10 bases separating them. CDR1 is LNHDA and CDR2 is SQIVND in the germline V gene (reference sequence). This CDR3 region has 12 residues. For the CDR3, the DNA is TGTGCCAGTAGTACTACAAGAGGTGGCTACACCTTC. Protein product: CASSTTRGGYTF.

This clonotype has a count of ten or more. J is TRBJ2-5 and V is TRBV4-3, with D uncertain. CDR1 and CDR2 from the germline V gene are LGHNA and YSLEER. Trimming pared 5 bases from V and 0 bases from J, leaving 10 bases between. CDR3 length: 14 residues. CDR3 sequence (DNA): TGCGCCAGCAGCTATGGACGGTACCAAGAGACCCAGTACTTC. Protein product: CASSYGRYQETQYF.

This clonotype was counted at least ten times. The gene calls are TRBV28 and TRBJ2-1; D remains unclear. Germline V gene data show CDR1 as MDHEN and CDR2 as SYDVKM. The CDR3 length is 12 residues. V shed 9 bases and J shed 6 bases, with 12 bases lying between them. The CDR3 protein is CARLSGSNEQFF. The CDR3 nucleotides are TGTGCCAGACTTTCGGGTTCCAATGAGCAGTTCTTC.